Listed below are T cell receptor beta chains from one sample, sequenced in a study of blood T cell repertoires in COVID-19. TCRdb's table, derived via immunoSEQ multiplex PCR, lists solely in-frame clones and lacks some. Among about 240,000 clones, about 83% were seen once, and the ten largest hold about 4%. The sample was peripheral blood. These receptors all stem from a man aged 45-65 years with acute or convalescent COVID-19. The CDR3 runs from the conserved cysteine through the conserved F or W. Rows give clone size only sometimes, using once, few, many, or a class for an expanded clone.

CASSSWTVSAEAFF,TRBJ1-1,TRBV5-4,NA
CASSPRGERSNQPQHF,TRBJ1-5,TRBV7-2,NA
CAWGRPGHGYTF,TRBJ1-2,TRBV30,NA
CASSSPAVQETQYF,TRBJ2-5,TRBV5-6,NA
CASSRFRAEDNSPLHF,TRBJ1-6,TRBV18,NA
CASSIGGQGQAFF,TRBJ1-1,TRBV19,NA
CASSRGWDTEAFF,TRBJ1-1,TRBV6-5,NA
CASSLGQGNGYTF,TRBJ1-2,TRBV7-3,NA
CASSQDVLREANQPQHF,TRBJ1-5,TRBV4-2,NA
CASSSRISGNTIYF,TRBJ1-3,TRBV6-6,NA
CASSLGDRGAGNTIYF,TRBJ1-3,TRBV7-9,NA
CASSIPGVGVEQYF,TRBJ2-7,TRBV19,NA
CASSQGNRANYGYTF,TRBJ1-2,TRBV3-1/TRBV3-2,few
CASNTSSGRPSYEQYF,TRBJ2-7,TRBV6-4,NA
CASSIVRGDGYTF,TRBJ1-2,TRBV19,NA
CASSQDSRSLIYEQYF,TRBJ2-7,TRBV4-2,NA
CASSQVGLGNQPQHF,TRBJ1-5,TRBV4-1,NA
CASSLELRYSYNEQFF,TRBJ2-1,TRBV11-2,NA
CASSLASGSYEQYF,TRBJ2-7,TRBV11-2,NA
CASSFLQGNGYTF,TRBJ1-2,TRBV6-5,NA
CATSRVPAGGDAYEQYF,TRBJ2-7,TRBV15,once
CASSRARDGELFF,TRBJ2-2,TRBV28,NA
CAWSQVGVDYEQYF,TRBJ2-7,TRBV30,NA
CASSHNTLQGIFRPYEQYF,TRBJ2-7,TRBV18,NA
CASSLTYRDLGGYTF,TRBJ1-2,TRBV7-3,NA
CASSLAGRGFSTLHF,TRBJ1-6,TRBV5-1,NA
CASSITPGLAGHNEQFF,TRBJ2-1,TRBV19,NA
CAWSPPAGELFF,TRBJ2-2,TRBV30,NA
CASSLGLGDRGFSPLHF,TRBJ1-6,TRBV5-1,NA
CASSESSGGAPDTQYF,TRBJ2-3,TRBV10-1,NA
CASSRGTSKQETQYF,TRBJ2-5,TRBV18,NA
CASSKEGRSYGYTF,TRBJ1-2,TRBV19,NA
CASSSQQGTSSGNTIYF,TRBJ1-3,TRBV13,NA
CASSPRTRSPSYEQYF,TRBJ2-7,TRBV10-1,NA
CASSPRAMNTEAFF,TRBJ1-1,TRBV18,NA
CASSVDRIGTEAFF,TRBJ1-1,TRBV5-6,NA
CASSIVAGEYQPQHF,TRBJ1-5,TRBV19,NA
CASSLEGLGWDTQYF,TRBJ2-3,TRBV7-2,few
CASSLGAGGREQYF,TRBJ2-7,TRBV9,NA
CASSDREVSYGYTF,TRBJ1-2,TRBV6-6,NA
CASSSGLAGGRWEQFF,TRBJ2-1,TRBV11-3,NA
CASSQVDGTGYNEQFF,TRBJ2-1,TRBV3-1/TRBV3-2,NA
CASSQDSGNTEAFF,TRBJ1-1,TRBV3-1/TRBV3-2,NA
CASSRGQGGNQPQHF,TRBJ1-5,TRBV6-5,few
CASSYRQGARGYTF,TRBJ1-2,TRBV6-5,NA
CASSVTTTSGNTIYF,TRBJ1-3,TRBV9,NA
CASSYSLGYGYTF,TRBJ1-2,TRBV6-6,NA
CAWSAGTGGSYEQYF,TRBJ2-7,TRBV30,NA
CASSPEGLTYEQYF,TRBJ2-7,TRBV9,NA
CASSSKGQGNEQYF,TRBJ2-7,TRBV7-8,once
CAWRSPGQGVGGYGYTF,TRBJ1-2,TRBV30,NA